This TCR beta chain was sequenced during a study of blood T cells in healthy people across ages. The CDR3 covers 13 residues. Deletions cut 5 bases from V and 3 bases from J, with 10 bases between. Germline-derived CDR1 and CDR2 are MDHEN and SYDVKM. The authors isolated at least 6.5 million PBMCs per sample. A second PCR, run for roughly 7 to 12 cycles, used a sample-barcoded 5' primer plus a J-beta primer mix. Every cDNA molecule bore a tag from a template-switch adaptor containing 12 random nucleotides. TCRdb passed the 5' RACE reads through MiXCR, listing each CDR3 protein once. The repertoire includes hundreds of thousands of distinct CDR3 sequences, about 20% of them detected once, and 20% to 25% sits in the top ten.

Sequencing was carried out using blood. The V and J genes are TRBV28 and TRBJ1-2; no clear D gene. The receptor's source is a man in his 70s in good health. The CDR3 is CASSMGLDYGYTF. As DNA, the CDR3 is TGTGCCAGCAGTATGGGGTTAGACTATGGCTACACCTTC.